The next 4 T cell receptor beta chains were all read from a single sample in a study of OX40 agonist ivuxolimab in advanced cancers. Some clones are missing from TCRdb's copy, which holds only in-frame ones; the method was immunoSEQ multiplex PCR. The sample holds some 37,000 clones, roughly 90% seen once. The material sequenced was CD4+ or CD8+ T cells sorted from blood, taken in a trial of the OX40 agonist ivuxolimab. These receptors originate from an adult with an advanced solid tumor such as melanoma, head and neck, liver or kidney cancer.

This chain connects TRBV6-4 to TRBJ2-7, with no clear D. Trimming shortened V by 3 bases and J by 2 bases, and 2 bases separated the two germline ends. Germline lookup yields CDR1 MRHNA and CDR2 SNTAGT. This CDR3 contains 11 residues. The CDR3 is CASSETYEQYF. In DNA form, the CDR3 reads TGTGCCAGCAGTGAAACCTACGAGCAGTACTTC.

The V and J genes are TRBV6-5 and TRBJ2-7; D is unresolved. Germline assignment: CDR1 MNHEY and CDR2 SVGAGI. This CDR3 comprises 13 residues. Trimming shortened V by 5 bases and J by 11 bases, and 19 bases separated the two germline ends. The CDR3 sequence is CASSDAESPWEYF. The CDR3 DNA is TGTGCCAGCAGTGACGCCGAGAGCCCGTGGGAGTACTTC.

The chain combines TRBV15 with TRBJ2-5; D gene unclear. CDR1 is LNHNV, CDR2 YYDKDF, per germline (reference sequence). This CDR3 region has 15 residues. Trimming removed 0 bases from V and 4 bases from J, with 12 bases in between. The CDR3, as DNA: TGTGCCACCAGCAGAGATGTCGGTCCGCGAGAGACCCAGTACTTC. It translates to CATSRDVGPRETQYF.

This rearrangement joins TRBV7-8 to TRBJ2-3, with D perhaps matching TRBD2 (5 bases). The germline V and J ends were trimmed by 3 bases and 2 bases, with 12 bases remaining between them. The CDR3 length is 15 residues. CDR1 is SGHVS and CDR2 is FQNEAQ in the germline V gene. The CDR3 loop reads CASSFISGDTDTQYF. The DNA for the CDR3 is TGTGCCAGCAGCTTCATCTCCGGGGACACAGATACGCAGTATTTT.